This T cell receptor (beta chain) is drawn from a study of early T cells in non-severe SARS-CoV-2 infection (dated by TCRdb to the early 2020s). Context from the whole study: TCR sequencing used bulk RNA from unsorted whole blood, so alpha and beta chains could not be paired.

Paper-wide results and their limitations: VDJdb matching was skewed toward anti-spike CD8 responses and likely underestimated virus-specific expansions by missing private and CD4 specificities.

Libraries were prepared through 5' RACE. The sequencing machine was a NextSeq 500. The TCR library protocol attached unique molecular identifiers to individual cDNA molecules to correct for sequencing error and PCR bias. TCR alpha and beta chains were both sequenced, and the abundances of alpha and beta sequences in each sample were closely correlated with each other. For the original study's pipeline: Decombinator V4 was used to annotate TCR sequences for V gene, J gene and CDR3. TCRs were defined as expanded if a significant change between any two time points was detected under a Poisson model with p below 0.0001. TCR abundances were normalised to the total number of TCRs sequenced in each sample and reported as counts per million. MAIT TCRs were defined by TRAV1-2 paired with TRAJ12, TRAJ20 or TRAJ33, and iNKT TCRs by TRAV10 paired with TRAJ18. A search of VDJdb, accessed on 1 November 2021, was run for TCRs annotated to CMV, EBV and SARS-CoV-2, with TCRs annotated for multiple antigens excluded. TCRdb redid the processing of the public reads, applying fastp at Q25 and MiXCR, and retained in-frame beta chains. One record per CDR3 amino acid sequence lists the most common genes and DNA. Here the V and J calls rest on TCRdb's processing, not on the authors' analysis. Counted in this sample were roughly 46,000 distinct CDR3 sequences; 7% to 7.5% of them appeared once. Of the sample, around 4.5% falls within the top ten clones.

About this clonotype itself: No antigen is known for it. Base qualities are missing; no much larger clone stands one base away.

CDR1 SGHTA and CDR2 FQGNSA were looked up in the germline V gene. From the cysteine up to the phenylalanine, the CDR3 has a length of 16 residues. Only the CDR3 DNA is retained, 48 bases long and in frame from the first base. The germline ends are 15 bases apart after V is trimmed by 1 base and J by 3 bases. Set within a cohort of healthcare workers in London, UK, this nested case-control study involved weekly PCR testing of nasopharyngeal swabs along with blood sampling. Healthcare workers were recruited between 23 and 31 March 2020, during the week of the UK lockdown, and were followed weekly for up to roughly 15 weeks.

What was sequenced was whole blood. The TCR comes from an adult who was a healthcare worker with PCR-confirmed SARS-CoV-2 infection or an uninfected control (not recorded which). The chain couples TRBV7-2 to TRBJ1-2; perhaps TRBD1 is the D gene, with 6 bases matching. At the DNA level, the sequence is TGTGCCAGCAGCTTAGATTTGGGCAGGGGACACTATGGCTACACCTTC. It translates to CASSLDLGRGHYGYTF. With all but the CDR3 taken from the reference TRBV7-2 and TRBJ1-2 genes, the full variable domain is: GAGVSQSPSNKVTEKGKDVELRCDPISGHTALYWYRQSLGQGLEFLIYFQGNSAPDKSGLPSDRFSAERTGGSVSTLTIQRTQQEDSAVYLCASSLDLGRGHYGYTFGSGTRLTVV.